This T cell receptor beta chain was sequenced for a study of vaccination and CD4 T cells after COVID-19. About the research overall: Convalescent cases consisted of six males and four females, of whom two were Hispanic. The peptides that stimulated the cells were overlapping spike peptides from SARS-CoV-2, HCoV-NL63, HCoV-OC43 and HCoV-229E.

Germline CDR1 is DFQATT and CDR2 is SNEGSKA (reference sequence). The CDR3 runs to 16 residues. Trimming cost V 1 base and J 8 bases; bases outside gene matches: 12. As to treatment: roughly ten-day PBMC culture with coronavirus spike peptide pools or control peptides (ViraFEST assay). The unexposed donor's CD4+ T cells were collected before the COVID-19 pandemic (2011-2018). ViraFEST used peptide pools to expand antigen-specific T cells before TCR sequencing. Four cold-coronavirus spikes and SARS-CoV-2 S/N were the probes applied, cells permitting, to CD4+ T cells from unexposed donors. The Oncomine TCR Beta short-read assay was applied to DNA of cultured CD4+ T cells. One entry per CDR3 protein, called by TCRdb with MiXCR from the PCR reads. The top ten clones hold about three fifths of a sample with about 2,900 distinct CDR3 sequences, 25% to 30% of them seen once. As to this clonotype: Its antigen is undetermined.

The genes are TRBV20-1 and TRBJ2-1; 9 positions match TRBD1. The sequenced material came from CD4+ T cells from blood, cultured in vitro. The sequence was obtained from a human donor in good health. For the CDR3, the DNA is TGCAGTGCTAGAGTCGTTCGGGGACAGGGTTTCGATGAGCAGTTCTTC. It encodes CSARVVRGQGFDEQFF.